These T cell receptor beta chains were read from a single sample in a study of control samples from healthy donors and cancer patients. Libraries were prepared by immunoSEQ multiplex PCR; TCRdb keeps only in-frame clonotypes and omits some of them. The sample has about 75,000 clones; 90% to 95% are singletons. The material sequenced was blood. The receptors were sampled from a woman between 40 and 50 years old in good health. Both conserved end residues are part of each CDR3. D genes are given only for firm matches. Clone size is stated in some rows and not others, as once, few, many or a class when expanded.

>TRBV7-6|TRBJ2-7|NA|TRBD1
CASSSTGTYEQYF
TGTGCCAGCAGCTCGACAGGGACCTACGAGCAGTACTTC
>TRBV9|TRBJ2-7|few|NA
CASSVVPSSYEQYF
TGTGCCAGCAGCGTAGTCCCCTCCTCCTACGAGCAGTACTTC
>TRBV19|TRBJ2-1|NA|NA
CASTVGGGSYNEQFF
TGTGCCAGTACGGTCGGAGGGGGCTCCTACAATGAGCAGTTCTTC
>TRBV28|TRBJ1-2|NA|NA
CASSSPFPGYTF
TGTGCCAGCAGTTCCCCCTTTCCGGGCTACACCTTC
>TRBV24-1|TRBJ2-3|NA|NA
CATAPRAGDTQYF
TGTGCCACCGCTCCGCGGGCGGGAGATACGCAGTATTTT
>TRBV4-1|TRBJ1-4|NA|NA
CASSPTLREKLFF
TGCGCCAGCAGCCCGACCCTTCGGGAAAAACTGTTTTTT
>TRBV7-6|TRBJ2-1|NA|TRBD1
CASSVEQGSSYNEQFF
TGTGCCAGCAGCGTCGAACAGGGGAGCTCCTACAATGAGCAGTTCTTC
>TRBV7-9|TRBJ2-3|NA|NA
CASSFGDTDTQYF
TGTGCCAGCAGCTTTGGGGACACAGATACGCAGTATTTT
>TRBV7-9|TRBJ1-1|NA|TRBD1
CASSRTGTNTEAFF
TGTGCCAGCAGTCGGACAGGAACGAACACTGAAGCTTTCTTT
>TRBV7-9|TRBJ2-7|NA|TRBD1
CASSRTGTGSYEQYF
TGTGCCAGCAGCCGAACCGGGACAGGGTCCTACGAGCAGTACTTC
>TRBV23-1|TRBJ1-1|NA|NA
CASRRGLGEAFF
TGCGCCAGCAGAAGAGGTCTCGGGGAAGCTTTCTTT
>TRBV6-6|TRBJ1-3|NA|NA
CASHSGNTIYF
TGTGCCAGTCACTCTGGAAACACCATATATTTT
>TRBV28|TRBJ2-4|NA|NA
CASSFGGLENIQYF
TGTGCCAGCAGTTTCGGGGGGCTTGAAAACATTCAGTACTTC
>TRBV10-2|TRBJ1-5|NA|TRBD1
CASSGQGNINQPQHF
TGCGCCAGCAGCGGACAGGGGAACATCAATCAGCCCCAGCATTTT
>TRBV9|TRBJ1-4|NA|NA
CASSVASGTDANEKLFF
TGTGCCAGCAGCGTAGCTTCTGGGACCGACGCGAATGAAAAACTGTTTTTT